The 4 T cell receptor beta chains below come from one sample, sequenced in a study of cytomegalovirus exposure and HLA in healthy donors. The PCR used 60 Vbeta and 13 Jbeta primers. Repertoires were generated with immunoSEQ multiplex PCR, while TCRdb's copy carries only in-frame clones and drops some. The table has about 200,000 clones, roughly 87% seen once. The sequencing input was PBMCs. The receptors were gathered from a man aged 35 to 55 in good health and CMV-seropositive.

This clone occurred once. The chain links TRBV29-1 to TRBJ2-3, with TRBD1 matching 7 bases. The CDR3 is 14 residues long. Germline assignment: CDR1 SQVTM and CDR2 ANQGSEA. V lost 5 bases, J lost 2 bases, and 7 bases stayed unmatched. Here the CDR3 DNA reads TGCAGCGTTAGGCCGGGACAGCTCACAGATACGCAGTATTTT. Encoded protein: CSVRPGQLTDTQYF.

This chain links TRBV18 with TRBJ2-2; a possible D gene is TRBD2 (5 bases). CDR1 is KGHSH and CDR2 is LQKENI in the germline V gene. The CDR3 runs 15 residues. V was trimmed by 2 bases and J by 2 bases, leaving 9 bases between them. CDR3 nucleotide sequence: TGTGCCAGCTCACCAGGAGGAGTAAACACCGGGGAGCTGTTTTTT. It translates to CASSPGGVNTGELFF. The full variable domain, its missing parts supplied by reference TRBV18 and TRBJ2-2, is NAGVMQNPRHLVRRRGQEARLRCSPMKGHSHVYWYRQLPEEGLKFMVYLQKENIIDESGMPKERFSAEFPKEGPSILRIQQVVRGDSAAYFCASSPGGVNTGELFFGEGSRLTVL.

The chain links TRBV27 to TRBJ2-3; the match to TRBD2 covers 9 bases. Trimming removed 3 bases from V and 2 bases from J; junction bases left unmatched: 6. The CDR3 length is 16 residues. Germline lookup yields CDR1 MNHEY and CDR2 SMNVEV (reference sequence). The CDR3 spells CASSFYLAGITDTQYF. The CDR3 DNA sequence: TGTGCCAGCAGTTTCTACCTAGCGGGGATCACAGATACGCAGTATTTT.

This clone was detected a few times. V gene TRBV5-1 combines with J gene TRBJ2-7; 9 bases line up with TRBD2. This CDR3 comprises 14 residues. J lost 6 bases, V lost 2 bases, and 6 bases had no gene match. From germline, CDR1 is SGHRS and CDR2 YFSETQ. As DNA, the CDR3 is TGCGCCAGCAGCTTCGGTCCTAGCGGGACCGAGCAGTACTTC. Residues: CASSFGPSGTEQYF.